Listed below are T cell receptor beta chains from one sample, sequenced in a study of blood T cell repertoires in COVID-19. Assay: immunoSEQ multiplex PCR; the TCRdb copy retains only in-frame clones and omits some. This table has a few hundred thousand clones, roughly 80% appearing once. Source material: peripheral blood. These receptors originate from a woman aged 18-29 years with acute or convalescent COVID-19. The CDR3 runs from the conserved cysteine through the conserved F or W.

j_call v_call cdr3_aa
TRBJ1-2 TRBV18 CASSPPGTVFGYTF
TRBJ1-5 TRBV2 CASSESGGIGNQPQHF
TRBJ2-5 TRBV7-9 CASSFFGRPNQETQYF
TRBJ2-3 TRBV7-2 CASRLNSGDTQYF
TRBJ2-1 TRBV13 CASSESGTYNEQFF
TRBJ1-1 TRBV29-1 CSVGRDRENTEAFF
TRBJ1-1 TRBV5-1 CASSLGQMDRNTEAFF
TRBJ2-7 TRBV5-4 CASRPLAGGPSEQYF
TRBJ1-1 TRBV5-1 CASSLADRIGTEAFF
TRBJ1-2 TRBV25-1 CASGPGGSYGYTF
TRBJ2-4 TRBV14 CASSPGQTFKNIQYF
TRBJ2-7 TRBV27 CASSLHRGQYEQYF
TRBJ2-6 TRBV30 CAWLDRVVSGANVLTF
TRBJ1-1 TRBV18 CASFLEVTEAFF
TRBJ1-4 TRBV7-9 CASSLWSSTNEKLFF
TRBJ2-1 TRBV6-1 CASSGPGRAGGPRNYNEQFF
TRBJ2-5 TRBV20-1 CSASQGQGLREYF
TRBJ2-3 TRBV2 CASQGVSRSDTQYF
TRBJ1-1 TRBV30 CAWSVSGKTEAFF
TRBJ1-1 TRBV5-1 CASSLGQGANTEAFF
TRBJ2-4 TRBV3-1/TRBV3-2 CASSQGIREGHKNIQYF
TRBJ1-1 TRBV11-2 CASSSRDRGVYTEAFF
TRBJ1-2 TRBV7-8 CASSLAGGAQSGYTF
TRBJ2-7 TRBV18 CASSPPPGSGAYEQYF
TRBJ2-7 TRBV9 CASSVGDSGIPYEQYF
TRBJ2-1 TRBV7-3 CASSTTGVDEQFF
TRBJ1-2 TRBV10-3 CAIKGEGYGYTF
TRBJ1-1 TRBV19 CASSTPGQPNTEAFF
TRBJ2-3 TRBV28 CASSSTGITDTQYF
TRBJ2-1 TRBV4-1 CASIGQDNEQFF
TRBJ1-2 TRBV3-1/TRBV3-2 CASRISNRGVYGYTF
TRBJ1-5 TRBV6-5 CASSYVRGSNQPQHF
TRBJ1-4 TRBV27 CASKFWGAGNEKLFF
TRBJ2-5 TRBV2 CASSDPGGQETQYF
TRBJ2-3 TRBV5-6 CASSLELAGGDTQYF
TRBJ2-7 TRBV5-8 CASRFGGGSFYEQYF
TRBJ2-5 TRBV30 CAWNFGGAPQEAQYF
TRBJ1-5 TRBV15 CATSRDNLSGNQPQHF
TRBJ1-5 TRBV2 CASWPGSDQPQHF
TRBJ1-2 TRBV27 CASSFVGQGHGYTF
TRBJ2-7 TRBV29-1 CSVYGPSGSSYEQYF
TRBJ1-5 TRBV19 CASRDSSNQPQHF
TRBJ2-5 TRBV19 CASSGGFGETQYF
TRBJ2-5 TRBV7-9 CASSLGLAGTQETQYF
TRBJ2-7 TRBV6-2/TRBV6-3 CASSFPGQTDPSPYEQYF
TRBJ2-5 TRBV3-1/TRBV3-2 CASSQGTGDQETQYF
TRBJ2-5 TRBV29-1 CSGGKETQYF
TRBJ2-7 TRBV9 CASSALDRAYEQYF
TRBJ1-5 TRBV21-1 CASSCAGQGGQPQHF
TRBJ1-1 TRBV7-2 CASSPGVSEAFF
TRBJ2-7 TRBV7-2 CASSLESAASYEQYF
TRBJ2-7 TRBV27 CASSTGTMGAEQYF